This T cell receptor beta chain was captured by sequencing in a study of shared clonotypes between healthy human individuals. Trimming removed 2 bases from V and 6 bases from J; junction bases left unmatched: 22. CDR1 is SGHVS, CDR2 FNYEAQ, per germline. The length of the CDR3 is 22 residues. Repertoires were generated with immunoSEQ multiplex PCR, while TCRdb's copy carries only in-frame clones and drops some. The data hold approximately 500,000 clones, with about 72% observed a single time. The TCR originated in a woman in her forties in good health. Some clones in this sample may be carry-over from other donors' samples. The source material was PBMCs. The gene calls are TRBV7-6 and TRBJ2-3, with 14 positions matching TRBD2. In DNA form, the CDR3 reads TGTGCCAGCAGCTTATTGGAACGGTTTGGTCAGGGACTAGCGGGAGCGGGGGATACGCAGTATTTT. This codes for CASSLLERFGQGLAGAGDTQYF.